This T cell receptor (beta chain) came from a study of T-cell memory formation after mild COVID-19. Study results and caveats: Confirmation was lacking for SARS-CoV-2 specificity of second-wave clones that peaked on day 37. Of the contracting clones, CD4+ ones lay mainly in CM and EM, and CD8+ ones in EMRA.

With constant-segment primers, 5'RACE yielded cDNA libraries of TCR alpha and TCR beta that carried sample barcodes and UMIs. From the 5' RACE reads, TCRdb called clonotypes with MiXCR, one entry per CDR3 protein. Of 560,000 or so distinct CDR3 sequences in the sample, approximately 15% are singletons; the top ten hold roughly 8.2%. This clonotype was found a few times. Its antigen remains unknown. The V segment lost 3 bases and the J segment 5 bases; nucleotides outside the gene matches: 7. The germline gives CDR1 SEHNR, CDR2 FQNEAQ (reference sequence). CDR3 size: 14 residues. The J gene is TRBJ2-7, the V gene TRBV7-9; TRBD2 matches at 7 bases. The material sequenced was PBMCs or a T cell subset sorted from them (not recorded which). This TCR came from an adult woman who had mild COVID-19 (a few samples of this study predate the infection). Cell type and time point are not known. The CDR3 DNA is TGTGCCAGCAGCTTTGGAGGGAGGGCCCACGAGCAGTACTTC. Amino acids: CASSFGGRAHEQYF.